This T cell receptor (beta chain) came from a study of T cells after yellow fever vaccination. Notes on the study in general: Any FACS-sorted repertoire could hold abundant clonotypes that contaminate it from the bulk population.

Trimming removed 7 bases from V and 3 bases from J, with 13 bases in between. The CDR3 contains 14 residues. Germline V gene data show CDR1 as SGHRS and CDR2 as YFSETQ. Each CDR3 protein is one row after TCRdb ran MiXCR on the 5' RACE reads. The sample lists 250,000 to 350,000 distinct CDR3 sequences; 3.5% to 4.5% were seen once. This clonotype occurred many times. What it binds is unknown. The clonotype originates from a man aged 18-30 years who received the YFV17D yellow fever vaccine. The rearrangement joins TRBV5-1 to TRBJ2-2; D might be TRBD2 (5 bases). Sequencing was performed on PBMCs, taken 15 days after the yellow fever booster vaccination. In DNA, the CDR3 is TGCGCCAGCGGGCCTCTGGAGGACACCGGGGAGCTGTTTTTT. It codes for CASGPLEDTGELFF.